The 19 T cell receptor beta chains given below trace back to one sample, sequenced in a study of cytotoxic CD8 clonotypes in ibrutinib-treated CLL. This table comes from immunoSEQ multiplex PCR, and its TCRdb copy is limited to in-frame clones, with some not included. Of hundreds of thousands of clones in the sample, roughly 74% were seen once. The starting material was PBMCs, obtained after 24 months of ibrutinib treatment. Every receptor here comes from a human donor with chronic lymphocytic leukemia.

This chain connects TRBV29-1 to TRBJ2-1, with 10 nucleotides matching TRBD2. The CDR3 length is 13 residues. V shed 7 bases and J 9 bases; nucleotides not matched to a gene: 9. Germline V CDR1 and CDR2: SQVTM, ANQGSEA. CDR3 nucleotide sequence: TGCAGCGCCCGGACTAGCGGACGGGGTGAGCAGTTCTTC. Protein: CSARTSGRGEQFF.

The chain carries TRBV15 and TRBJ2-1; D is possibly TRBD2 (5 bases). Trimming removed 0 bases from V and 7 bases from J, with 19 bases in between. The CDR3 has 17 residues. Germline V gene data show CDR1 as LNHNV and CDR2 as YYDKDF (reference sequence). Here the CDR3 reads CATSRDRSGSLWNEQFF. CDR3 nucleotides: TGTGCCACCAGCAGAGATAGGTCTGGGAGTCTGTGGAATGAGCAGTTCTTC.

The chain links TRBV6-6 to TRBJ1-5; 7 bases map to TRBD1. The CDR3 is 15 amino acids. Trimming at V came to 6 bases and at J to 4 bases, leaving 9 bases not matched to a gene. Germline V gene lookup returns CDR1 MNHNY and CDR2 SVGAGI (reference sequence). CDR3: CASRPRDSLNQPQHF. The CDR3 nucleotides are TGTGCCAGCAGACCCCGGGACAGCTTAAATCAGCCCCAGCATTTT.

The chain is built from TRBV30 and TRBJ2-3, with D perhaps TRBD1 (5 bases). Trimming removed 4 bases at V and 0 bases at J, with 14 bases between. Per the germline V gene, CDR1 is GTSNPN and CDR2 is SVGIG (reference sequence). The CDR3 is 15 amino acids. The CDR3 loop reads CAWTFGRASTDTQYF. The CDR3 nucleotides read TGTGCCTGGACTTTTGGCAGGGCAAGCACAGATACGCAGTATTTT.

This clone was detected only a few times. The chain recombines TRBV7-6 with TRBJ1-1; no clear D gene. From germline, CDR1 is SGHVS and CDR2 FNYEAQ. The CDR3 sequence is 16 residues long. Trimming removed 1 base at V and 0 bases at J, with 12 bases between. The CDR3 loop is CASSLVFGEMNTEAFF. Written as DNA, the CDR3 is TGTGCCAGCAGCTTAGTATTTGGGGAGATGAACACTGAAGCTTTCTTT.

The V gene is TRBV4-2, the J gene TRBJ2-5; 7 nucleotides align to TRBD2. With 4 bases clipped from V and 4 bases from J, the junction kept 9 bases outside the gene matches. The CDR3 is 15 residues long. Per germline, CDR1 LGHNA and CDR2 YNFKEQ. DNA for the CDR3: TGTGCCAGCAGCCCCCGGAGGGAGGGCCGAGAGACCCAGTACTTC. Its protein is CASSPRREGRETQYF.

There are a few counts of this clone. CDR3 amino acids: CASSLPFMTSGRDSTDTQYF. CDR3 DNA sequence: TGTGCCAGCAGCCTCCCTTTCATGACTAGCGGGAGGGATAGCACAGATACGCAGTATTTT. The chain has TRBV4-2 and TRBJ2-3, with 14 positions matching TRBD2. CDR1 is LGHNA and CDR2 is YNFKEQ in the germline V gene. The V and J ends lost 4 bases and 0 bases, in that order; junction bases with no gene match: 12. This CDR3 has 20 residues.

The chain employs TRBV28 and TRBJ1-2; D gene unclear. The CDR3 runs 13 residues. The germline V gene has CDR1 MDHEN and CDR2 SYDVKM. V shed 6 bases and J shed 5 bases, with 13 bases lying between them. The CDR3 region is CASSAIPRYGYTF. The CDR3 DNA follows: TGTGCCAGCAGCGCTATCCCCAGATATGGCTACACCTTC.

The chain links TRBV11-2 to TRBJ2-7; D not certain. CDR3 length equals 12 residues. CDR1 SGHAT and CDR2 FQNNGV come from the germline V gene. V lost 6 bases to trimming and J lost 2 bases, with 8 bases between them. CDR3 sequence reads: CASRLNTYEQYF. Here the CDR3 DNA reads TGTGCCAGCAGGCTAAACACCTACGAGCAGTACTTC.

V is TRBV11-2 and J is TRBJ2-5, with 9 bases fitting TRBD2. Losses at the gene ends were 6 bases for V and 5 bases for J; bases not matched to a gene: 10. Germline lookup yields CDR1 SGHAT and CDR2 FQNNGV. The CDR3 is 15 amino acids. CDR3 DNA sequence: TGTGCCAGCAGGGGCGGGAGGGCTTTCCAGGAGACCCAGTACTTC. As protein: CASRGGRAFQETQYF. Full variable domain (missing parts from reference TRBV11-2 and TRBJ2-5): EAGVAQSPRYKIIEKRQSVAFWCNPISGHATLYWYQQILGQGPKLLIQFQNNGVVDDSQLPKDRFSAERLKGVDSTLKIQPAKLEDSAVYLCASRGGRAFQETQYFGPGTRLLVL.

This chain connects TRBV19 to TRBJ1-5, with 9 bases lining up with TRBD1. Germline V gives CDR1 LNHDA, CDR2 SQIVND (reference sequence). The CDR3 extends over 19 amino acids. V dropped 4 bases and J dropped 0; count of bases not matched to a gene: 13. The chain's CDR3 is CASSRWGDRADYSNQPQHF. The CDR3 nucleotides read TGTGCCAGTAGTAGGTGGGGGGACAGGGCCGACTATAGCAATCAGCCCCAGCATTTT.

The rearrangement uses TRBV6-4 and TRBJ2-7; 9 bases fit TRBD1. CDR3 length: 13 amino acids. The V gene end was trimmed by 3 bases and the J gene end by 7 bases; junction bases not matched to a gene: 4. The V gene's germline CDR1 is MRHNA and CDR2 SNTAGT. The CDR3 loop is CASSEGQGAEQYF. In DNA, the CDR3 is TGTGCCAGCAGTGAGGGACAGGGTGCTGAGCAGTACTTC.

The chain's CDR3 is CAWIRDGFSGNTIYF. CDR3 in DNA: TGTGCCTGGATTCGGGACGGTTTCTCTGGAAACACCATATATTTT. This chain links TRBV30 with TRBJ1-3, with TRBD1 as a possible D gene (5 bases). V lost 4 bases, J lost 0 bases, and 13 bases lay in between. This CDR3 contains 15 residues. Germline CDR1 reads GTSNPN; CDR2 reads SVGIG (reference sequence).

In this sample, this clone turned up a few times. The chain joins TRBV7-3 to TRBJ1-1, with D maybe TRBD1 (5 bases). The CDR3 runs to 14 residues. Germline V lookup: CDR1 SGHTA, CDR2 FQGTGA. V was pared by 2 bases and J by 5 bases, with 12 bases between. The CDR3 region has the DNA TGTGCCAGCAGCTTAGGGCAGGAGGGGACTGAAGCTTTCTTT. Translating gives CASSLGQEGTEAFF.

The chain uses TRBV30 and TRBJ2-1; 12 bases agree with TRBD2. The J segment lost 4 bases and the V segment lost 0 bases, leaving 7 bases of the junction unmatched. CDR1 and CDR2 (germline): GTSNPN, SVGIG (reference sequence). The CDR3 length is 17 residues. In DNA form, the CDR3 reads TGTGCCTGGAGTGTAAGCCGGACTAGCGGGGTTTACAATGAGCAGTTCTTC. It specifies CAWSVSRTSGVYNEQFF.

V and J are TRBV9 and TRBJ2-1; D is possibly TRBD2 (5 bases). The CDR3 is 15 amino acids. Germline values: CDR1 SGDLS, CDR2 YYNGEE. V lost 0 bases and J 8 bases, leaving 15 bases between the germline ends. The CDR3 spells CASSVELTGWDEQFF. The CDR3 DNA reads as TGTGCCAGCAGCGTAGAACTGACGGGGTGGGATGAGCAGTTCTTC.

This clone showed up just a few times. The V and J genes are TRBV7-3 and TRBJ1-1; D unresolved. Germline CDR1 reads SGHTA; CDR2 reads FQGTGA. Trimming left V 8 bases short and J 5 bases short, with 15 bases between. The CDR3 is made up of 13 amino acids. This CDR3 reads CASSRARGTEAFF. CDR3 in DNA: TGTGCCAGCTCCCGGGCCCGAGGGACTGAAGCTTTCTTT.

V gene TRBV14 combines with J gene TRBJ2-6, with D perhaps TRBD2 (5 bases). CDR3 size: 15 residues. Germline CDR1 SGHDN, CDR2 FVKESK. V gave up 6 bases and J gave up 4 bases, with 13 bases separating them. The CDR3: CASSPAGVGANVLTF. In nucleotides, the CDR3 is TGTGCCAGCAGTCCCGCCGGGGTCGGGGCCAACGTCCTGACTTTC.

The J gene is TRBJ2-3, the V gene TRBV27; D possibly corresponds to TRBD2 (6 bases). Germline CDR1 reads MNHEY; CDR2 reads SMNVEV (reference sequence). V was clipped by 3 bases and J by 4 bases, with 14 bases between them. The CDR3 has 15 residues. Here the CDR3 DNA reads TGTGCCAGCAGTTTCCTAGCGTATCCCCCAGATACGCAGTATTTT. Its translation is CASSFLAYPPDTQYF.